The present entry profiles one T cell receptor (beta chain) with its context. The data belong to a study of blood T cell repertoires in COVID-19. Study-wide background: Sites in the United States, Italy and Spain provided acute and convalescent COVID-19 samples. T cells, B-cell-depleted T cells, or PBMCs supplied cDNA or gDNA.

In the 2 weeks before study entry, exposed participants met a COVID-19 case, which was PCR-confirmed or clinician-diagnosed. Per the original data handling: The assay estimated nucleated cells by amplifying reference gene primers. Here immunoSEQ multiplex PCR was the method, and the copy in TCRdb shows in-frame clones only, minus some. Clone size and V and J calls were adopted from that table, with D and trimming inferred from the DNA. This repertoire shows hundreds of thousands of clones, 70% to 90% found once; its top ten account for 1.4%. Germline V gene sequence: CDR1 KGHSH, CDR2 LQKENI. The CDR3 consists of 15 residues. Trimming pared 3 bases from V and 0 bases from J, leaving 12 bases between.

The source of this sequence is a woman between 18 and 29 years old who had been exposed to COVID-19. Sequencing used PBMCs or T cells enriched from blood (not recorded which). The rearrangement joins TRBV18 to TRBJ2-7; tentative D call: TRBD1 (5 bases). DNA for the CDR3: TGTGCCAGCTCACCCGTACAGGCCAGCTCCTACGAGCAGTACTTC. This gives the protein CASSPVQASSYEQYF.